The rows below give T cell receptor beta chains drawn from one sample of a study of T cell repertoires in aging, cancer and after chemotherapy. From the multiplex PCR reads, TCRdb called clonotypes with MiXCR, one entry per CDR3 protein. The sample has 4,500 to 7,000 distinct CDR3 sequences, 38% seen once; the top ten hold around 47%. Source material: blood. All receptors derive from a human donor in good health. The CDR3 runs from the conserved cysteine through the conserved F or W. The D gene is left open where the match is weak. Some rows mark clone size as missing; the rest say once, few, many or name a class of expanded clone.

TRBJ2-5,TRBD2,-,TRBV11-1,CASSLLAAETQYF,TGTGCCAGCAGCTTACTAGCGGCAGAGACCCAGTACTTC
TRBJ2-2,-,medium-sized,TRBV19,CAMQGRVGELFF,TGTGCCATGCAGGGGCGAGTCGGGGAGCTGTTTTTT
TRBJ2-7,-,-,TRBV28,CASLDRYEQYF,TGTGCCAGCCTTGACAGGTACGAGCAGTACTTC
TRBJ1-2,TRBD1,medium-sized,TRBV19,CASRKRTGGVNLDYTF,TGTGCCAGTAGAAAGAGGACAGGGGGCGTTAATCTGGACTACACCTTC
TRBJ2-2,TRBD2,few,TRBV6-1,CASSEEASGTGELFF,TGTGCCAGCAGTGAAGAGGCTAGCGGGACCGGGGAGCTGTTTTTT
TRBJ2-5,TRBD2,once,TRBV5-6,CASSYAQLAGGWETQYF,TGTGCCAGCAGTTACGCCCAACTAGCGGGGGGATGGGAGACCCAGTACTTC
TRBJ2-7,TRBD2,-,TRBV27,CASSFRLAGGHYEQYF,TGTGCCAGCAGTTTTCGGCTAGCGGGGGGCCACTACGAGCAGTACTTC
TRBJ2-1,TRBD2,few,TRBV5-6,CASSFPDGGGGAGYNEQFF,TGTGCCAGCAGCTTCCCCGATGGAGGCGGGGGGGCCGGTTACAATGAGCAGTTCTTC
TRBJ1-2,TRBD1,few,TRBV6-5,CASRPGTGGGYTF,TGTGCCAGCAGACCCGGGACAGGGGGCGGCTACACCTTC
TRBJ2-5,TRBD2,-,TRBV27,CASSPLGAGAEQETQYF,TGTGCCAGCTCACCATTAGGAGCGGGGGCGGAACAAGAGACCCAGTACTTC
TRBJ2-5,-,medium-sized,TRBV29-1,CSVARGAYQETQYF,TGCAGCGTAGCTCGAGGAGCCTACCAAGAGACCCAGTACTTC
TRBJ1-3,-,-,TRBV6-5,CASQSSSKGAGGNTIYF,TGTGCCAGCCAATCGAGCAGCAAGGGTGCGGGAGGAAACACCATATATTTT
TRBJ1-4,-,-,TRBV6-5,CASSGGFDEKLFF,TGTGCCAGCAGTGGGGGGTTTGATGAAAAACTGTTTTTT
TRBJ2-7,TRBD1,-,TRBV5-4,CASSTQGSSYEQYF,TGTGCCAGCAGCACACAGGGGAGCTCCTACGAGCAGTACTTC
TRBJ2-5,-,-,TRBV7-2,CASGGLETQYF,TGTGCCAGCGGGGGGTTAGAGACCCAGTACTTC
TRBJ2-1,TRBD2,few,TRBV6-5,CASSLASGGAYEQFF,TGTGCCAGCAGCTTGGCTAGCGGGGGGGCCTATGAGCAGTTCTTC
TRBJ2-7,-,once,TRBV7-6,CASSFFPTGGYEQYF,TGTGCCAGCAGCTTTTTCCCGACAGGCGGCTACGAGCAGTACTTC
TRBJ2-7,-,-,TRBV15,CATSRDTRHLEQYF,TGTGCCACCAGCAGAGATACGAGGCATCTCGAGCAGTACTTC
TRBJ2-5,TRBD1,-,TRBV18,CASSPTGLKETQYF,TGTGCCAGCTCACCGACAGGGTTAAAAGAGACCCAGTACTTC
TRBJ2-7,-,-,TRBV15,CATSRDRSRDYEQYF,TGTGCCACCAGCAGAGATCGTTCCCGGGACTACGAGCAGTACTTC
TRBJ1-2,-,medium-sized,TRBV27,CASSWTARQNYGYTF,TGTGCCAGCAGTTGGACAGCACGACAGAACTATGGCTACACCTTC
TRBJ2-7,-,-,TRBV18,CASSPPQEYEQYF,TGTGCCAGCTCACCGCCACAGGAATACGAGCAGTACTTC
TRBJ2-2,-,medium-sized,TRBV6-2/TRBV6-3,CASGNRDTGELFF,TGTGCCAGCGGAAACAGGGATACCGGGGAGCTGTTTTTT
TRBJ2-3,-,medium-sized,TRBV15,CATSRSTDTQYF,TGTGCCACCAGCCGGAGCACAGATACGCAGTATTTT
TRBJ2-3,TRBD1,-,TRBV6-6,CASRDRGDTDTQYF,TGTGCCAGCAGGGACAGGGGTGACACAGATACGCAGTATTTT
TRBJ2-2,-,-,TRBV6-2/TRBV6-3,CASKPTAVGGTGELFF,TGTGCCAGCAAACCTACAGCCGTGGGGGGCACCGGGGAGCTGTTTTTT
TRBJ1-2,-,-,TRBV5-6,CASSLAQVALGYTF,TGTGCCAGCAGCTTGGCACAGGTAGCTCTTGGCTACACCTTC